One sample yielded the 10 T cell receptor beta chains listed below, sequenced in a study of CD8+CD57+ T cells in acquired aplastic anemia. Both TCR beta VDJ combination and CDR3 sequence profiling were carried out. Genomic DNA was the template for this profiling. TCRdb re-derived calls from the reads in MiXCR, one entry per CDR3 protein. The sample contains a few hundred thousand distinct CDR3 sequences, roughly 35% of which appear only once. Sequencing was performed on sorted CD4+, CD8+, or CD8+CD57+ T cells (not recorded which) from PBMCs. The receptors come from a human donor in good health, serving as a control.

Ten or more counts support this clonotype. The chain uses TRBV12-3 or TRBV12-4 and TRBJ2-5; D not certain. This CDR3 has 13 residues. Trimming cost V 3 bases and J 2 bases, with 7 bases left between them. The CDR3 spells CASSFSEQETQYF. CDR3 DNA: TGTGCCAGCAGTTTTAGTGAGCAAGAGACCCAGTACTTC.

This clonotype came up many times. This CDR3 is CASSGPGHAIISNQPQHF. Written as DNA, the CDR3 is TGTGCCAGTAGTGGACCGGGACACGCTATTATAAGCAATCAGCCCCAGCATTTT. The chain joins TRBV19 to TRBJ1-5, with TRBD1 as a possible D gene (6 bases). This CDR3 comprises 18 residues. Germline-derived CDR1 and CDR2 are LNHDA and SQIVND (reference sequence). V lost 5 bases to trimming and J lost 1 base, with 21 bases between them. The full variable domain, completed using reference TRBV19 and TRBJ1-5, is DGGITQSPKYLFRKEGQNVTLSCEQNLNHDAMYWYRQDPGQGLRLIYYSQIVNDFQKGDIAEGYSVSREKKESFPLTVTSAQKNPTAFYLCASSGPGHAIISNQPQHFGDGTRLSIL.

CDR3 sequence: CASSLARWGGDSGNTIYF. CDR3 DNA sequence: TGTGCCAGCAGCTTAGCGCGTTGGGGGGGCGACTCTGGAAACACCATATATTTT. The chain has TRBV7-2 and TRBJ1-3, with D perhaps matching TRBD1 (6 bases). The V end lost 0 bases, the J end lost 0 bases, and 15 bases lay between the germline ends. CDR3 length: 18 amino acids. The V gene's germline CDR1 is SGHTA and CDR2 FQGNSA.

As concerns this clonotype: The CDR3 does not end in the conserved phenylalanine or tryptophan, so this is likely a read error. The V call is TRBV5-4, the J call TRBJ2-5; D not certain. The CDR3 consists of 13 residues. Germline V gene data show CDR1 as SGHNT and CDR2 as YYREEE (reference sequence). Between the trimmed V and J ends, which lost 0 bases and 3 bases, there was a span of 6 bases. CDR3 in amino acids: CASSLGQEETQYS. Written as DNA, the CDR3 is TGTGCCAGCAGCTTGGGGCAAGAAGAGACCCAGTACTCC.

The gene calls are TRBV2 and TRBJ2-1; D is undetermined. CDR3 length: 14 residues. Germline values: CDR1 SNHLY, CDR2 FYNNEI. V lost 4 bases and J 4 bases, leaving 11 bases between the germline ends. CDR3 in DNA: TGTGCCAGCAGTGTAACAGCGAGATACAATGAGCAGTTCTTC. Translated: CASSVTARYNEQFF.

The V gene is TRBV5-1, the J gene TRBJ2-5; 11 bases align to TRBD2. This CDR3 is built from 15 residues. Germline CDR1 and CDR2: SGHRS and YFSETQ. J was trimmed by 2 bases and V by 7 bases; bases with no gene match: 7. The CDR3 coding sequence is TGCGCCAGCCGGAGACTAGCGGGGTTTCAAGAGACCCAGTACTTC. This sequence encodes CASRRLAGFQETQYF.

A note on this clonotype: A much bigger clone sits one base away, suggesting this may be a read error. J is TRBJ2-1 and V is TRBV11-2, with D possibly TRBD2 on 6 matching bases. This CDR3 is built from 15 residues. Germline CDR1 SGHAT, CDR2 FQNNGV. The CDR3 nucleotides read TGTGCCAGCAGCTTAGACGGGGGTTACTACAATGAGCGGTTCTTC. The encoded protein is CASSLDGGYYNERFF. Complete variable domain (other parts from reference TRBV11-2 and TRBJ2-1): EAGVAQSPRYKIIEKRQSVAFWCNPISGHATLYWYQQILGQGPKLLIQFQNNGVVDDSQLPKDRFSAERLKGVDSTLKIQPAKLEDSAVYLCASSLDGGYYNERFFGPGTRLTVL.

Concerning this clonotype: Germline is not matched at one junction end, which may reflect a read error. V usage is TRBV5-1 and J usage is TRBJ2-5, with D possibly being TRBD2 (5 bases). Germline lookup yields CDR1 SGHRS and CDR2 YFSETQ. There are 13 residues in the CDR3. Written as DNA, the CDR3 is TGCGTCAGCAGCTCCCAGATGAAGGAGGCCCAGTACTTC. Translated, it gives CVSSSQMKEAQYF.

This clonotype showed up many times. V usage is TRBV12-3 or TRBV12-4 and J usage is TRBJ2-6; no reliable D call. The germline V and J ends were trimmed by 1 base and 1 base, with 8 bases remaining between them. The CDR3 has 16 residues. This chain's CDR3 is CASSLDLRSGANVLTF. The CDR3 DNA is TGTGCCAGCAGTTTAGATTTGAGATCTGGGGCCAACGTCCTGACTTTC.

The J gene is TRBJ2-7, the V gene TRBV9; 13 bases map to TRBD2. The CDR3 runs to 15 residues. V shed 0 bases, J shed 6 bases, and the junction held 3 bases outside the gene matches. CDR1 is SGDLS and CDR2 is YYNGEE in the germline V gene. The CDR3 spells CASSVDGLAGAEQYF. CDR3 nucleotide sequence: TGTGCCAGCAGCGTAGACGGACTAGCGGGGGCCGAGCAGTACTTC.